These 10 T cell receptor beta chains came from one sample sequenced in a study of blood T cell repertoires in COVID-19 (dated by TCRdb to about 2020). Library preparation was by the immunoSEQ multiplex PCR assay. TCRdb took over this immuneACCESS table, retaining in-frame rearrangements with V and J assigned. Such tables are incomplete; in checked studies, under half of the missing clones stem from an unresolved V gene, and the remainder is unexplained. The sample yields around 320,000 clones; around nine tenths were counted once. The ten largest clonotypes hold roughly 2.8% of the sample. Sequences were obtained from PBMCs or T cells enriched from blood (not recorded which). The receptors were sampled from a woman aged 45-60 years who had been exposed to COVID-19.

In DNA form, the CDR3 reads TGCGCCAGCAGCCAGGACAGGGACGGGGAGCTGTTTTTT. Translating gives CASSQDRDGELFF. The chain joins TRBV4-1 to TRBJ2-2; 8 bases are a match to TRBD1. The V gene's germline CDR1 is MGHRA and CDR2 YSYEKL. V shed 3 bases, J shed 7 bases, and the junction held 1 base outside the gene matches. The CDR3 contains 13 residues.

For this clone: Relative to the germline gene, one junction end is altered; a read error may explain this. The CDR3 sequence is CSVEAGQTNTEAFF. CDR3 coding DNA: TGCAGCGTGGAAGCGGGACAGACGAACACTGAAGCTTTCTTT. J is TRBJ1-1 and V is TRBV29-1; 7 bases map to TRBD1. This CDR3 region has 14 residues. CDR1 is SQVTM and CDR2 is ANQGSEA in the germline V gene. The variable domain in full, completed from reference TRBV29-1 and TRBJ1-1, reads SAVISQKPSRDICQRGTSLTIQCQVDSQVTMMFWYRQQPGQSLTLIATANQGSEATYESGFVIDKFPISRPNLTFSTLTVSNMSPEDSSIYLCSVEAGQTNTEAFFGQGTRLTVV.

This chain uses TRBV11-2 with TRBJ2-1; 10 bases are a match to TRBD1. V dropped 1 base and J dropped 8; count of bases not matched to a gene: 8. The CDR3 consists of 16 residues. The germline V gene has CDR1 SGHAT and CDR2 FQNNGV. The CDR3 bases are TGTGCCAGCAGCTTAGGGAGGGACAGGGGTGATCATGAGCAGTTCTTC. Translation: CASSLGRDRGDHEQFF.

The chain combines TRBV5-4 with TRBJ1-5; tentative D call: TRBD1 (6 bases). Germline V lookup: CDR1 SGHNT, CDR2 YYREEE (reference sequence). V gave up 4 bases and J gave up 5 bases, with 22 bases separating them. This CDR3 comprises 17 residues. The CDR3 here is CASSPDRGHWDDQPQHF. The CDR3 region has the DNA TGTGCCAGCAGCCCCGATCGGGGACACTGGGACGATCAGCCCCAGCATTTT.

This clone appeared once. V is TRBV25-1 and J is TRBJ2-1; D might be TRBD2 (6 bases). The V gene's germline CDR1 is MGHDK and CDR2 SYGVNS. The CDR3 totals 13 residues. The ends were cut back, 3 bases at V and 12 bases at J, with 15 bases in the middle. The CDR3 DNA is TGTGCCAGCAGTGAGGCCTCGGGGGTTGGGCAGTTCTTC. Amino acids: CASSEASGVGQFF.

This clone came up a few times. The J gene is TRBJ2-7, the V gene TRBV5-4; D not resolved. This CDR3 is 16 amino acids long. V lost 0 bases, J lost 3 bases, and 16 bases lay in between. Germline assignment: CDR1 SGHNT and CDR2 YYREEE (reference sequence). The CDR3 is CASSLGQDTLYYEQYF. CDR3 coding DNA: TGTGCCAGCAGCTTGGGGCAAGACACGCTCTACTACGAGCAGTACTTC.

This clone was recorded once. The chain joins TRBV7-9 to TRBJ2-1, with D perhaps TRBD2 (5 bases). V was shortened by 3 bases and J by 8 bases, with 17 bases between the two germline ends. Germline CDR1 and CDR2: SEHNR and FQNEAQ (reference sequence). There are 15 residues in the CDR3. The CDR3 protein is CASSFVPADSDEQFF. The CDR3 DNA reads as TGTGCCAGCAGCTTTGTCCCAGCGGACTCGGATGAGCAGTTCTTC.

V and J are TRBV4-1 and TRBJ1-1; D gene uncertain. V was clipped by 4 bases and J by 5 bases, with 11 bases between them. CDR1 is MGHRA and CDR2 is YSYEKL in the germline V gene. The length of the CDR3 is 13 residues. The CDR3 is CASSPGRRTEAFF. The DNA for the CDR3 is TGCGCCAGCAGCCCTGGGAGGCGAACTGAAGCTTTCTTT.

The chain joins TRBV3-1 (or the pseudogene TRBV3-2) to TRBJ2-3; D is possibly TRBD1 (5 bases). CDR1 is LGHDT, CDR2 YNNKEL, per germline (reference sequence). The CDR3 covers 20 residues. Trimming cost V 3 bases and J 0 bases, with 25 bases left between them. The CDR3 DNA sequence: TGTGCCAGCAGCCACTCTCCGTGGCAGGGCATCAAGTCTAGCACAGATACGCAGTATTTT. Protein product: CASSHSPWQGIKSSTDTQYF.

The genes are TRBV28 and TRBJ1-2; possibly TRBD1 for D (6 bases). Trimming shortened V by 6 bases and J by 7 bases, and 15 bases separated the two germline ends. Germline V gives CDR1 MDHEN, CDR2 SYDVKM. CDR3 length equals 13 residues. The CDR3, as DNA: TGTGCCAGCAGGACTACAGGGAGACCTGGCTACACCTTC. Protein: CASRTTGRPGYTF.